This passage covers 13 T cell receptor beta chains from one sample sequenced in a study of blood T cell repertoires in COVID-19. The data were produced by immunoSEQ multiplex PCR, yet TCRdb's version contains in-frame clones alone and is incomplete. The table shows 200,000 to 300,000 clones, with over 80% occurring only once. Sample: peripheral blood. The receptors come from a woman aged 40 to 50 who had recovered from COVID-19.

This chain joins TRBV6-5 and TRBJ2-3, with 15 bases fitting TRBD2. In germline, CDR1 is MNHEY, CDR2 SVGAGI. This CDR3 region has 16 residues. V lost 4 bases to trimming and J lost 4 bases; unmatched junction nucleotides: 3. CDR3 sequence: CASSWTSGGGSDTQYF. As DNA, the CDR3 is TGTGCCAGCAGTTGGACTAGCGGGGGGGGTTCAGATACGCAGTATTTT.

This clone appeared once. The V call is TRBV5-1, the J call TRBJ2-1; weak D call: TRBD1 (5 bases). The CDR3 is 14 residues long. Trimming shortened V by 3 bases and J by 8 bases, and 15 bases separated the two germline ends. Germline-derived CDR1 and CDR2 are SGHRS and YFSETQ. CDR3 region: CASSSNARADEQFF. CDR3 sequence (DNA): TGCGCCAGCAGCTCAAATGCCAGGGCGGATGAGCAGTTCTTC.

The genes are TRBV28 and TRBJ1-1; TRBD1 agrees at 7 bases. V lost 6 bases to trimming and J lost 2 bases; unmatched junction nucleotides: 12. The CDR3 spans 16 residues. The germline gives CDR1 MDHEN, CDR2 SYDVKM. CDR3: CASSAPAAGGNTEAFF. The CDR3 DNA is TGTGCCAGCAGCGCCCCCGCGGCAGGGGGTAACACTGAAGCTTTCTTT.

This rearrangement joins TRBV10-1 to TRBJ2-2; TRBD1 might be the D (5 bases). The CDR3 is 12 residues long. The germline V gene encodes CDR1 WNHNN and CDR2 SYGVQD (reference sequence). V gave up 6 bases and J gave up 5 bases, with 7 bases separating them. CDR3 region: CASRAGTGELFF. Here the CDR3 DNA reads TGCGCCAGCAGAGCAGGGACCGGGGAGCTGTTTTTT.

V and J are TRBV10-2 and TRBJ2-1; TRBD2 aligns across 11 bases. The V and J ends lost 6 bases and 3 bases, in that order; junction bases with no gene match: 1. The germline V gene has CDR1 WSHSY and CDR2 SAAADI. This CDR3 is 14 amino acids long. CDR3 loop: CASRGTSGYNEQFF. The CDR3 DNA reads TGCGCCAGCAGGGGGACTAGCGGCTACAATGAGCAGTTCTTC.

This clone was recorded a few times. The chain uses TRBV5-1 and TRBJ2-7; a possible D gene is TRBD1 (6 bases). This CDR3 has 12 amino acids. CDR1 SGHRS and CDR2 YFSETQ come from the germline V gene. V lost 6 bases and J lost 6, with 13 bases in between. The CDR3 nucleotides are TGCGCCAGCACTTCTCAGGGGAGCGAGCAGTACTTC. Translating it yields CASTSQGSEQYF.

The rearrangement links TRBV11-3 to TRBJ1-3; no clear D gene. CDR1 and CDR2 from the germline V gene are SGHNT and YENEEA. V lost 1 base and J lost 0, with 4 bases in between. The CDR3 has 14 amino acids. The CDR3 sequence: CASSLGLSGNTIYF. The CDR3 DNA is TGTGCCAGCAGCTTAGGACTCTCTGGAAACACCATATATTTT.

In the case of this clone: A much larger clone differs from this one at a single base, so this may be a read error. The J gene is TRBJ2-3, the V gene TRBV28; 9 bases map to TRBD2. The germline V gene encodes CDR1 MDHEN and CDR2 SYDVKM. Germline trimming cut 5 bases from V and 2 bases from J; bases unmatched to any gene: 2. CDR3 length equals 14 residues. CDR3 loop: CASSGGGATDTQYF. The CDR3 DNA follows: TGTGCCAGCAGTGGCGGGGGGGCCACAGATACGCAGTATTTT.

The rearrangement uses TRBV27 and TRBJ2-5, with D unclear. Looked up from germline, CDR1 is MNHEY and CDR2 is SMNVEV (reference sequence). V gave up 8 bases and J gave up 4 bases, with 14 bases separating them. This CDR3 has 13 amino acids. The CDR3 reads CASGPGPRETQYF. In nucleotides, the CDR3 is TGTGCCAGCGGGCCCGGTCCCAGAGAGACCCAGTACTTC.

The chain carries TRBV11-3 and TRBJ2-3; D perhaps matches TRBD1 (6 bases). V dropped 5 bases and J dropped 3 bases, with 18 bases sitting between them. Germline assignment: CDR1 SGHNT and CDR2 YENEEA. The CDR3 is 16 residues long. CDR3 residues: CASSPPPGRGTDTQYF. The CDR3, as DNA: TGTGCCAGCAGCCCCCCCCCTGGCAGGGGAACAGATACGCAGTATTTT.

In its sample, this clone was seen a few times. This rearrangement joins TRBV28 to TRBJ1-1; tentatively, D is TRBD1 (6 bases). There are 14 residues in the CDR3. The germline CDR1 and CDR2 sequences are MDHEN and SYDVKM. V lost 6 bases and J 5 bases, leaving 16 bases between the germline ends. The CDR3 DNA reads TGTGCCAGCAGACTGGACAGAGGGTCTACTGAAGCTTTCTTT. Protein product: CASRLDRGSTEAFF.

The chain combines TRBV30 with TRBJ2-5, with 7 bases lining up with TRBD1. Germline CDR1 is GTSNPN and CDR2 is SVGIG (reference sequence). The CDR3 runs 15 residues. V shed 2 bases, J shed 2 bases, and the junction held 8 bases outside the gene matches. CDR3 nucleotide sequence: TGTGCCTGGAGTAGGGGACAGTATACACAAGAGACCCAGTACTTC. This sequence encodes CAWSRGQYTQETQYF.

The CDR3 DNA sequence: TGTGCCAGCAGCTTACGGGCAGGGGGGAACACCGGGGAGCTGTTTTTT. It is translated as CASSLRAGGNTGELFF. The chain uses TRBV7-9 and TRBJ2-2; 7 bases align to TRBD1. The CDR3 length is 16 residues. Germline CDR1 and CDR2: SEHNR and FQNEAQ (reference sequence). With 2 bases clipped from V and 1 base from J, the junction kept 4 bases outside the gene matches. The entire variable domain, with the rest obtained from reference TRBV7-9 and TRBJ2-2, is as follows: DTGVSQNPRHKITKRGQNVTFRCDPISEHNRLYWYRQTLGQGPEFLTYFQNEAQLEKSRLLSDRFSAERPKGSFSTLEIQRTEQGDSAMYLCASSLRAGGNTGELFFGEGSRLTVL.